The present TCR beta chain was sequenced within a study of T cells in Graves' hyperthyroidism and ophthalmopathy. Amplified regions were TCR beta CDR3 sequences from RNA transcripts. RT-PCR in the first round (using the HTBI primer set) targeted the TCR CDR3. MiXCR, run by TCRdb on the multiplex PCR reads, gives a single entry per CDR3 protein. This repertoire shows hundreds of thousands of distinct CDR3 sequences, over 35% found once; its top ten account for around 10%. The CDR3 is made up of 12 amino acids. Trimming left V 8 bases short and J 11 bases short, with 13 bases between. Germline V gene sequence: CDR1 LGHNT, CDR2 FRNRAP. For Graves' hyperthyroidism to be stable, ophthalmopathy could not progress within 18 months. Uncontrolled infection, other autoimmune disease, pregnancy or lactation disqualified patients from enrolment. Every diagnosis used clinical symptoms, serum thyroxine and TRAb, thyroid ultrasound and orbital computed tomography.

The origin of this receptor is a man aged 18-30 years with Graves' hyperthyroidism. The gene calls are TRBV12-5 and TRBJ1-6; the D is unclear. Sequencing was carried out using blood. The CDR3 sequence is CASSEDSAPLHF. The CDR3 DNA follows: TGTGCTAGTTCGGAGGACTCGGCACCCCTCCACTTT.